A single sample is the source of the 25 T cell receptor beta chains below, sequenced in a study of T cells after posttransplantation cyclophosphamide. Only in-frame clones appear in the TCRdb table, and some are missing; sequencing was by immunoSEQ multiplex PCR. Observed are tens of thousands of clones, no singletons, with the top ten taking 4.5% to 5%. The source material was PBMCs. The source of these receptors is a woman under 40 in good health and a related stem cell transplant donor.

This clone was found a few times. The J gene is TRBJ2-5, the V gene TRBV5-1; D call uncertain. Deletions cut 0 bases from V and 4 bases from J, with 10 bases between. CDR3 length equals 14 residues. Germline CDR1 SGHRS, CDR2 YFSETQ. As DNA, the CDR3 is TGCGCCAGCAGCTTGGAGGTAGCCGGAGAGACCCAGTACTTC. This encodes CASSLEVAGETQYF.

This clone was recorded many times. The rearrangement uses TRBV4-3 and TRBJ1-6; 8 nucleotides line up with TRBD1. CDR3 size: 15 residues. Trimming cost V 1 base and J 7 bases; bases outside gene matches: 3. The germline V gene has CDR1 LGHNA and CDR2 YSLEER. CDR3 DNA: TGCGCCAGCAGCCAAGGGACAGGGTTCAATTCACCCCTCCACTTT. Amino acids: CASSQGTGFNSPLHF.

This clone showed up many times. The chain links TRBV9 to TRBJ1-2; perhaps TRBD1 as D (5 bases). The CDR3 has 14 amino acids. Germline CDR1 reads SGDLS; CDR2 reads YYNGEE. V shed 0 bases and J shed 4 bases, with 10 bases lying between them. CDR3 in DNA: TGTGCCAGCAGCGTAGGGCAGGGAAGCTATGGCTACACCTTC. It is translated as CASSVGQGSYGYTF.

This clone was observed many times. The chain recombines TRBV7-9 with TRBJ2-5, with 9 nucleotides matching TRBD1. The CDR3 length is 15 residues. The germline V gene has CDR1 SEHNR and CDR2 FQNEAQ (reference sequence). V was pared by 5 bases and J by 3 bases, with 7 bases of the junction left unmatched. The chain's CDR3 is CASSPRDRAEETQYF. The CDR3 DNA follows: TGTGCCAGCAGCCCCCGGGACAGGGCCGAAGAGACCCAGTACTTC. The full variable domain, rest sourced from reference TRBV7-9 and TRBJ2-5, is DTGVSQNPRHKITKRGQNVTFRCDPISEHNRLYWYRQTLGQGPEFLTYFQNEAQLEKSRLLSDRFSAERPKGSFSTLEIQRTEQGDSAMYLCASSPRDRAEETQYFGPGTRLLVL.

This clone was picked up many times. The V gene is TRBV4-1, the J gene TRBJ1-1, with a tentative D call TRBD1 (6 bases). Trimming pared 0 bases from V and 7 bases from J, leaving 12 bases between. Germline V lookup: CDR1 MGHRA, CDR2 YSYEKL. The CDR3 sequence is 14 residues long. The CDR3 loop reads CASSQDQDRLEAFF. Written as DNA, the CDR3 is TGCGCCAGCAGCCAAGATCAGGACAGACTTGAAGCTTTCTTT.

The CDR3 bases are TGTGCCAGCAGCTCCCGACTAGCAGCAGATACGCAGTATTTT. Amino acid sequence: CASSSRLAADTQYF. The J gene is TRBJ2-3, the V gene TRBV14, with 7 bases fitting TRBD2. Germline CDR1 reads SGHDN; CDR2 reads FVKESK. Germline trimming cut 5 bases from V and 4 bases from J; bases unmatched to any gene: 6. CDR3 length equals 14 residues.

This clone has at least ten counts. The chain's CDR3 is CASSFQGSPYNEQFF. In DNA, the CDR3 is TGTGCCAGCAGTTTCCAGGGCAGCCCGTACAATGAGCAGTTCTTC. The chain joins TRBV28 to TRBJ2-1; the D gene is possibly TRBD1 (5 bases). The CDR3 contains 15 residues. Between the trimmed V and J ends, which lost 3 bases and 4 bases, there was a span of 13 bases. Germline V gives CDR1 MDHEN, CDR2 SYDVKM.

This clone occurred many times. This rearrangement joins TRBV4-1 to TRBJ1-5; TRBD1 matches 8 bases. This CDR3 has 15 amino acids. Germline CDR1 reads MGHRA; CDR2 reads YSYEKL. With V trimmed by 4 bases and J by 2 bases, 4 bases remained unmatched. CDR3: CASSPAGGGNQPQHF. The CDR3 DNA follows: TGCGCCAGCAGCCCCGCAGGGGGCGGCAATCAGCCCCAGCATTTT.

Ten or more counts support this clone. V is TRBV12-3 or TRBV12-4 and J is TRBJ1-5, with 9 nucleotides matching TRBD1. Losses at the gene ends were 7 bases for V and 1 base for J; bases not matched to a gene: 5. The CDR3 loop spans 15 amino acids. CDR3 loop: CASTGTGNSNQPQHF. The CDR3 bases are TGTGCCAGCACCGGGACAGGGAACAGCAATCAGCCCCAGCATTTT.

In this sample, this clone turned up a few times. V and J are TRBV5-4 and TRBJ2-5; the match to TRBD2 covers 7 bases. The CDR3 loop spans 14 amino acids. V was clipped by 1 base and J by 2 bases; unmatched bases: 2. The V gene's germline CDR1 is SGHNT and CDR2 YYREEE (reference sequence). The CDR3: CASSLFGGQETQYF. CDR3 DNA: TGTGCCAGCAGCTTGTTCGGGGGGCAAGAGACCCAGTACTTC.

This clone was seen repeatedly, ten times or more. The chain employs TRBV28 and TRBJ1-2, with 11 bases lining up with TRBD1. V lost 6 bases and J lost 4; bases outside the gene matches: 10. CDR1 and CDR2 (germline): MDHEN, SYDVKM. The length of the CDR3 is 16 residues. CDR3 bases: TGTGCCAGCAGCCCCCCCTCGGACAGGGGGCTCTATGGCTACACCTTC. This translates into CASSPPSDRGLYGYTF.

In this sample, this clone turned up a few times. The CDR3 DNA is TGTGCCAGCAGCTTACTCCTAGCGGACCCTCACGAGACCCAGTACTTC. Encoded protein: CASSLLLADPHETQYF. The rearrangement links TRBV7-9 to TRBJ2-5; 7 bases align to TRBD2. Germline CDR1 SEHNR, CDR2 FQNEAQ (reference sequence). The CDR3 runs to 16 residues. Trimming cost V 2 bases and J 5 bases; bases outside gene matches: 11. The full variable domain, completed using reference TRBV7-9 and TRBJ2-5, is DTGVSQNPRHKITKRGQNVTFRCDPISEHNRLYWYRQTLGQGPEFLTYFQNEAQLEKSRLLSDRFSAERPKGSFSTLEIQRTEQGDSAMYLCASSLLLADPHETQYFGPGTRLLVL.

This clone was counted at least ten times. The chain has TRBV14 and TRBJ1-1; D uncertain. CDR1 SGHDN and CDR2 FVKESK come from the germline V gene. CDR3 length: 14 residues. The germline V and J ends were trimmed by 4 bases and 5 bases, with 14 bases remaining between them. The CDR3 reads CASSPLSGLTEAFF. DNA for the CDR3: TGTGCCAGCAGCCCCCTCTCCGGGTTAACTGAAGCTTTCTTT.

This clone was seen ten or more times. The chain uses TRBV12-3 or TRBV12-4 and TRBJ2-3; 12 bases agree with TRBD2. This CDR3 has 14 residues. V lost 2 bases, J lost 6 bases, and 0 bases stayed unmatched. The CDR3 here is CASSLLAGGDTQYF. The CDR3, as DNA: TGTGCCAGCAGTTTACTAGCGGGGGGGGATACGCAGTATTTT.

The chain recombines TRBV27 with TRBJ2-6; D ambiguous. V lost 3 bases and J 0 bases, leaving 6 bases between the germline ends. Germline V gives CDR1 MNHEY, CDR2 SMNVEV (reference sequence). The length of the CDR3 is 15 residues. CDR3 DNA sequence: TGTGCCAGCAGTTTGCAGAGCTCTGGGGCCAACGTCCTGACTTTC. Residues: CASSLQSSGANVLTF.

This clone was recorded a few times. Additional DNA sequences in this sample encode the identical CDR3. The rearrangement links TRBV7-2 to TRBJ2-5; 7 nucleotides line up with TRBD2. CDR1 and CDR2 from the germline V gene are SGHTA and FQGNSA. The V and J ends lost 0 bases and 5 bases, in that order; junction bases with no gene match: 0. This CDR3 spans 13 amino acids. The chain's CDR3 is CASSLAREETQYF. CDR3 bases: TGTGCCAGCAGCTTAGCGCGGGAGGAGACCCAGTACTTC.

The chain recombines TRBV27 with TRBJ1-2; TRBD1 agrees at 8 bases. CDR3 size: 17 residues. The J segment lost 5 bases and the V segment lost 6 bases, leaving 17 bases of the junction unmatched. Germline CDR1 is MNHEY and CDR2 is SMNVEV (reference sequence). This chain's CDR3 is CASRPTPTGGLRYGYTF. The CDR3 DNA follows: TGTGCCAGCAGACCCACCCCAACAGGGGGATTGAGGTATGGCTACACCTTC.

This clone was seen repeatedly, ten times or more. The V gene is TRBV12-3 or TRBV12-4, the J gene TRBJ1-1, with D possibly matching TRBD1 (6 bases). The CDR3 extends over 14 amino acids. Trimming took 5 bases from V and 5 from J, leaving 15 bases between them. In nucleotides, the CDR3 is TGTGCCAGCAGTCCCGCTCTAGGGGGAACTGAAGCTTTCTTT. Its protein is CASSPALGGTEAFF.

This clone was seen many times. This sequence joins TRBV5-4 and TRBJ1-1, with D tentatively TRBD1 (5 bases). The CDR3 consists of 15 residues. Trimming cost V 0 bases and J 0 bases, with 9 bases left between them. Germline V CDR1 and CDR2: SGHNT, YYREEE (reference sequence). CDR3 residues: CASSLGTRMNTEAFF. The CDR3, as DNA: TGTGCCAGCAGCTTGGGGACAAGAATGAACACTGAAGCTTTCTTT.

This clone was seen ten or more times. The J gene is TRBJ2-7, the V gene TRBV28, with TRBD1 matching over 10 bases. CDR1 is MDHEN and CDR2 is SYDVKM in the germline V gene. The CDR3 covers 12 residues. J gave up 4 bases and V 8 bases, and 2 bases lay outside the gene matches. CDR3 residues: CASGQGEYEQYF. Here the CDR3 DNA reads TGTGCCAGCGGACAGGGGGAATACGAGCAGTACTTC.

This clone has a count of ten or more. The chain employs TRBV19 and TRBJ1-6; D might be TRBD1 (5 bases). Per the germline V gene, CDR1 is LNHDA and CDR2 is SQIVND (reference sequence). The V end was cut by 8 bases, the J end by 0 bases, with 17 bases between. The CDR3 is 17 amino acids. The CDR3 loop reads CASASTVMSSYNSPLHF. CDR3 nucleotides: TGTGCCAGTGCCTCGACAGTGATGAGCTCCTATAATTCACCCCTCCACTTT.

This clone occurred a few times. The CDR3 loop is CSVEDRSSYEQYF. DNA of the CDR3: TGCAGCGTTGAAGACAGGTCTTCCTACGAGCAGTACTTC. The chain uses TRBV29-1 and TRBJ2-7; D call uncertain. The CDR3 is made up of 13 amino acids. CDR1 is SQVTM and CDR2 is ANQGSEA in the germline V gene. Between the trimmed V and J ends, which lost 0 bases and 1 base, there was a span of 7 bases.

This clone was recorded at least ten times. This sequence joins TRBV5-4 and TRBJ2-4; D is perhaps TRBD1 (5 bases). The germline V gene encodes CDR1 SGHNT and CDR2 YYREEE (reference sequence). V lost 3 bases and J 8 bases, leaving 18 bases between the germline ends. The CDR3 sequence is 15 residues long. The CDR3 is CASSSQGPGSDIQYF. The CDR3 region has the DNA TGTGCCAGCAGCTCGCAGGGTCCCGGAAGTGACATTCAGTACTTC.

This clone was recorded at least ten times. The chain joins TRBV6-6 to TRBJ2-7; D call uncertain. The CDR3 is made up of 14 amino acids. Germline V gives CDR1 MNHNY, CDR2 SVGAGI (reference sequence). Trimming removed 0 bases from V and 3 bases from J, with 9 bases in between. The CDR3 is CASSYSYRVYEQYF. The CDR3 coding sequence is TGTGCCAGCAGTTACTCGTATAGGGTCTACGAGCAGTACTTC.

This clone was seen at least ten times. V gene TRBV18 combines with J gene TRBJ1-6; perhaps TRBD1 as D (6 bases). CDR3 length equals 17 residues. Trimming removed 1 base at V and 10 bases at J, with 20 bases between. Germline V gives CDR1 KGHSH, CDR2 LQKENI. CDR3 protein: CASSPRPVQGLSSPLHF. The CDR3 nucleotides read TGTGCCAGCTCACCACGCCCCGTACAGGGACTATCCTCACCCCTCCACTTT. Using reference TRBV18 and TRBJ1-6 for the parts outside the CDR3, the full variable domain is NAGVMQNPRHLVRRRGQEARLRCSPMKGHSHVYWYRQLPEEGLKFMVYLQKENIIDESGMPKERFSAEFPKEGPSILRIQQVVRGDSAAYFCASSPRPVQGLSSPLHFGNGTRLTVT.